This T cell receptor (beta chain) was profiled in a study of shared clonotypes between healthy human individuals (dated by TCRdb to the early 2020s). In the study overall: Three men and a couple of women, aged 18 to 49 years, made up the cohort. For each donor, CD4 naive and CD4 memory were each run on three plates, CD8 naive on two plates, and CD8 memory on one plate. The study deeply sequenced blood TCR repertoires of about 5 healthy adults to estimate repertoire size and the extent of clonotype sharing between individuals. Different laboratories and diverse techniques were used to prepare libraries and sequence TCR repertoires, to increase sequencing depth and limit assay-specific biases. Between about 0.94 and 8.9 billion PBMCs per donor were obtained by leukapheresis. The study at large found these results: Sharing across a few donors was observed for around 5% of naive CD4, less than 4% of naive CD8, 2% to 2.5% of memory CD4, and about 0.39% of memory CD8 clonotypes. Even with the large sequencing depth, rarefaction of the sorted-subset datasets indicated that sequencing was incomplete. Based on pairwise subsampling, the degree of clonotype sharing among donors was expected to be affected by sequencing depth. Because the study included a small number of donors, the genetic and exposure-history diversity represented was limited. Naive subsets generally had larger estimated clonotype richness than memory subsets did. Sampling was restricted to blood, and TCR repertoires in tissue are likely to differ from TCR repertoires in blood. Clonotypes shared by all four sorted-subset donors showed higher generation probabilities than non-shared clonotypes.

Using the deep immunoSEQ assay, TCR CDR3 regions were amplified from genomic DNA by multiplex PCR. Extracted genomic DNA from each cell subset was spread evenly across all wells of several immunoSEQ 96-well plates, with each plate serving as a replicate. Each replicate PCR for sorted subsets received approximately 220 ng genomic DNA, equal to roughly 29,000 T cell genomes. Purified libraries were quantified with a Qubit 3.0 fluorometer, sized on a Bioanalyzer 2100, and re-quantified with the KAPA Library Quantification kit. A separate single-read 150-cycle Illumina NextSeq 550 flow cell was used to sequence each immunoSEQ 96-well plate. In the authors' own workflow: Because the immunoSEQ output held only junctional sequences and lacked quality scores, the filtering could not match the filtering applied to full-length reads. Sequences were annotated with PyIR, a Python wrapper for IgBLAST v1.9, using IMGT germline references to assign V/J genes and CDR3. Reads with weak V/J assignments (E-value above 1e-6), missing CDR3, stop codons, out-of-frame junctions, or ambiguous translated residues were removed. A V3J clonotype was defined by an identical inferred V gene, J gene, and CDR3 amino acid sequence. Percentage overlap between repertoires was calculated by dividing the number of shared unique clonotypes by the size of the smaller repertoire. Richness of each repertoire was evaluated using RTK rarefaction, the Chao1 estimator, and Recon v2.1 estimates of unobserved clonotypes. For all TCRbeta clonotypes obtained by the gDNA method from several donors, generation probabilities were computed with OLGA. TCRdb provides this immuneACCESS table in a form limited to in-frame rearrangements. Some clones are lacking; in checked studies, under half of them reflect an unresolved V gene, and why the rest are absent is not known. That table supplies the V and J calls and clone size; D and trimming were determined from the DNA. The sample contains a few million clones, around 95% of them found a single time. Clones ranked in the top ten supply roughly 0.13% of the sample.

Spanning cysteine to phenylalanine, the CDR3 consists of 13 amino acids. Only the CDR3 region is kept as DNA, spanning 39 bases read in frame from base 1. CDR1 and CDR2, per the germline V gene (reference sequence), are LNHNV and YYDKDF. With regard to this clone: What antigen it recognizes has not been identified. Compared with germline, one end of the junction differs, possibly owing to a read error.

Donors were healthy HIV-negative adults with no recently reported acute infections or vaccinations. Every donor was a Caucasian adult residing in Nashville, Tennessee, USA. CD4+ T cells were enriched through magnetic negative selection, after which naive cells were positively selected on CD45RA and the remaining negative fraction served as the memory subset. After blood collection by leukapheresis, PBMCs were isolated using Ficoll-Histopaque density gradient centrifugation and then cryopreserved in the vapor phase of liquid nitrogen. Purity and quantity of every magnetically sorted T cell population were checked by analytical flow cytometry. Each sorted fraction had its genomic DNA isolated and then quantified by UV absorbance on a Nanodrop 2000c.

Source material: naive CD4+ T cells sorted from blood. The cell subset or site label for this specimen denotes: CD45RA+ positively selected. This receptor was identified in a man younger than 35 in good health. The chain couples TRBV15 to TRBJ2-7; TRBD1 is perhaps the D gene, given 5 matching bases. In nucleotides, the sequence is TGTGCCACCAGCAGAGATGCCAGGGAAGTTTTGGGATTC. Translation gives CATSRDAREVLGF.